These T cell receptor beta chains were read from a single sample in a study of blood T cell repertoires in COVID-19. Sequencing was performed with immunoSEQ multiplex PCR; in TCRdb, only in-frame clones are kept and a portion is missing. In the table there are 200,000 or so clones, about 85% of which are singletons. The sequenced sample was peripheral blood. The receptors here all came from a human donor in a cohort sampled during active COVID-19. The conserved cysteine and the conserved F or W are not part of the CDR3 here. D genes are given only for firm matches. Size is omitted from some rows. Given values are once, few, many or a class for expanded clones.

d_call	clone_size	j_call	v_call	cdr3_aa
TRBD1	few	TRBJ2-3	TRBV5-1	ASSFSQTGAADTQY
TRBD1	.	TRBJ1-6	TRBV7-3	ASSSGQGNNSPLH
TRBD1	.	TRBJ1-1	TRBV12-5	ASGRNPGQGFSATEAF
.	.	TRBJ1-1	TRBV3-1/TRBV3-2	ASSQAFFGGAGTMNTEAF
.	.	TRBJ1-4	TRBV6-1	ASSDENTGYRNEKLF
TRBD2	.	TRBJ2-3	TRBV5-1	ASSRPGLAGSTDTQY
.	.	TRBJ2-5	TRBV24-1	ATSDPTGQETQY
.	.	TRBJ2-5	TRBV2	ASTLSQETQY
TRBD2	.	TRBJ2-3	TRBV2	ASTFSTAGGPSLDTQY
TRBD1	.	TRBJ1-5	TRBV18	ASSPRQGDQPQH
.	.	TRBJ1-4	TRBV5-5	ASSLGGKLF
.	.	TRBJ1-2	TRBV28	ASSSQGRGGYT
.	.	TRBJ2-7	TRBV28	ASSLESWVSYEQY
TRBD1	.	TRBJ1-3	TRBV10-3	AIRIPPGQGSHSGNTIY
.	.	TRBJ1-6	TRBV29-1	SVQEGADNSPLH
.	few	TRBJ2-3	TRBV9	ASSVERGTDTQY
TRBD2	.	TRBJ2-7	TRBV19	ASSIGAGEPYEQY
.	once	TRBJ2-3	TRBV3-1/TRBV3-2	ASSLQVTSDTQY
.	.	TRBJ2-3	TRBV18	ASSPRQRSGLTDTQY
.	.	TRBJ1-2	TRBV6-6	ASSPRRGGSYGYT
TRBD1	.	TRBJ1-5	TRBV10-3	AISEGTGAPRNQPQH
TRBD1	.	TRBJ1-2	TRBV2	ASTFRQGDASGYGYT
TRBD1	once	TRBJ1-2	TRBV5-1	ASSWDRVLNGYT
TRBD2	.	TRBJ2-1	TRBV5-1	ASSSGDYSTEQF
TRBD1	.	TRBJ2-1	TRBV7-2	ASRPGWGGSGGLHTEQF
TRBD1	.	TRBJ1-1	TRBV7-3	ASSPGTGAEAF
TRBD1	.	TRBJ1-2	TRBV4-1	ASSQDAGRTGEDYGYT
TRBD1	.	TRBJ1-2	TRBV19	ASRLEGVGTGDNYGYT
.	.	TRBJ1-4	TRBV5-8	ASSSVLGRKEKLF
TRBD1	.	TRBJ2-3	TRBV5-6	ASSSPGQLTDTQY
.	.	TRBJ1-2	TRBV6-1	ASSENLALPWGYT
TRBD2	.	TRBJ2-1	TRBV28	ASPPPAGGRNEQF
.	.	TRBJ1-4	TRBV6-1	ASSDATTNEKLF